These 9 T cell receptor beta chains share one sample of origin, sequenced in a study of T cell responses to AZD1222 COVID-19 vaccine. Produced via immunoSEQ multiplex PCR; TCRdb's table is partial and in-frame only. In the table there are about 130,000 clones, 75% to 95% of which are singletons. The sequencing used peripheral blood, collected on day 0 of AZD1222 vaccination. The origin of the receptors is an adult in good health.

V usage is TRBV7-3 and J usage is TRBJ2-7; TRBD2 is a possible D gene (6 bases). The germline V gene encodes CDR1 SGHTA and CDR2 FQGTGA. The ends were cut back, 0 bases at V and 2 bases at J, with 11 bases in the middle. This CDR3 has 15 residues. The CDR3 DNA follows: TGTGCCAGCAGCTTAACAGACGGGGGTCCCTACGAGCAGTACTTC. This encodes CASSLTDGGPYEQYF.

The chain couples TRBV9 to TRBJ1-2, with D unresolved. V was clipped by 0 bases and J by 2 bases, with 8 bases between them. Germline-derived CDR1 and CDR2 are SGDLS and YYNGEE. This CDR3 has 14 amino acids. The CDR3 loop is CASSVGDTNYGYTF. CDR3 bases: TGTGCCAGCAGCGTAGGGGATACAAACTATGGCTACACCTTC. The full variable domain, with the rest looked up from reference TRBV9 and TRBJ1-2, is DSGVTQTPKHLITATGQRVTLRCSPRSGDLSVYWYQQSLDQGLQFLIQYYNGEERAKGNILERFSAQQFPDLHSELNLSSLELGDSALYFCASSVGDTNYGYTFGSGTRLTVV.

The V call is TRBV7-9, the J call TRBJ2-1; no definite D call. Trimming removed 5 bases at V and 6 bases at J, with 20 bases between. CDR1 is SEHNR and CDR2 is FQNEAQ in the germline V gene (reference sequence). This CDR3 has 16 amino acids. The CDR3 is CASSPPVPGYFNEQFF. In DNA, the CDR3 is TGTGCCAGCAGCCCCCCCGTTCCGGGTTACTTCAATGAGCAGTTCTTC. The entire variable domain, with the rest obtained from reference TRBV7-9 and TRBJ2-1, is as follows: DTGVSQNPRHKITKRGQNVTFRCDPISEHNRLYWYRQTLGQGPEFLTYFQNEAQLEKSRLLSDRFSAERPKGSFSTLEIQRTEQGDSAMYLCASSPPVPGYFNEQFFGPGTRLTVL.

This chain links TRBV29-1 with TRBJ1-2; maybe TRBD1 (5 bases). This CDR3 is built from 12 residues. V lost 7 bases, J lost 4 bases, and 13 bases lay in between. Looked up from germline, CDR1 is SQVTM and CDR2 is ANQGSEA. The CDR3 sequence: CSAEGTLYGYTF. DNA of the CDR3: TGCAGCGCAGAAGGGACCCTCTATGGCTACACCTTC.

CDR3 bases: TGCAGCGTTGAAGCAGGGAGGGGAACTGAAGCTTTCTTT. It yields the protein CSVEAGRGTEAFF. V and J are TRBV29-1 and TRBJ1-1; D is perhaps TRBD1 (5 bases). Looked up from germline, CDR1 is SQVTM and CDR2 is ANQGSEA. The CDR3 covers 13 residues. Trimming cost V 1 base and J 5 bases, with 11 bases left between them. The variable domain in full, completed from reference TRBV29-1 and TRBJ1-1, reads SAVISQKPSRDICQRGTSLTIQCQVDSQVTMMFWYRQQPGQSLTLIATANQGSEATYESGFVIDKFPISRPNLTFSTLTVSNMSPEDSSIYLCSVEAGRGTEAFFGQGTRLTVV.

The chain links TRBV10-3 to TRBJ1-1; tentative D call: TRBD1 (6 bases). Between the trimmed V and J ends, which lost 3 bases and 8 bases, there was a span of 16 bases. The CDR3 extends over 14 amino acids. Germline-derived CDR1 and CDR2 are ENHRY and SYGVKD. CDR3 in amino acids: CAISDSAGGREAFF. The CDR3 nucleotides are TGTGCCATCAGTGACTCTGCGGGGGGCCGGGAAGCTTTCTTT.

V usage is TRBV12-3 or TRBV12-4 and J usage is TRBJ2-1; D uncertain. The germline V and J ends were trimmed by 6 bases and 4 bases, with 7 bases remaining between them. The CDR3 is made up of 12 amino acids. This chain's CDR3 is CASRILYNEQFF. The CDR3 nucleotides read TGTGCCAGCAGGATATTATACAATGAGCAGTTCTTC.

The chain joins TRBV7-9 to TRBJ2-7; D uncertain. V lost 3 bases, J lost 5 bases, and 8 bases lay in between. Germline CDR1 is SEHNR and CDR2 is FQNEAQ (reference sequence). The CDR3 consists of 12 residues. CDR3 amino acids: CASSFGLDEQYF. The CDR3 DNA follows: TGTGCCAGCAGCTTTGGTTTAGACGAGCAGTACTTC.

This clone was detected a few times. The V call is TRBV2, the J call TRBJ2-7; TRBD2 agrees at 9 bases. Germline CDR1 reads SNHLY; CDR2 reads FYNNEI. The junction had 5 bases not matched to a gene; V was cut back by 4 bases and J by 4 bases. The CDR3 runs 14 residues. The CDR3 reads CASSVVLAGYEQYF. The DNA for the CDR3 is TGTGCCAGCAGTGTTGTTCTAGCGGGATACGAGCAGTACTTC.